This record covers a single T cell receptor beta chain. This sample is part of a study of blood T cell repertoires in COVID-19. For the study at large: Both acute and convalescent COVID-19 samples were obtained from the United States, Italy and Spain. From T cells, B-cell-depleted T cells, or PBMCs came the material, which was cDNA or gDNA.

In the original processing: Reference gene primer amplification yielded estimated nucleated cell counts. Produced via immunoSEQ multiplex PCR; TCRdb's table is partial and in-frame only. V, J and clone size are those of that table, while D and trimming were read from the DNA. The table has 50,000 to 65,000 clones, 90% to 95% seen once. This receptor was taken from a woman aged 55-69 years with active or convalescent COVID-19. Sequencing was carried out using peripheral blood.

CDR3 DNA: TGCGCCAGCAGCTGGACAGCGAGGGAAAAACTGTTTTTT. Its translation is CASSWTAREKLFF. The chain combines TRBV5-1 with TRBJ1-4, with D maybe TRBD1 (6 bases). Germline values: CDR1 SGHRS, CDR2 YFSETQ. CDR3 length equals 13 residues. V was cut by 3 bases and J by 8 bases, with 11 bases left in between.